This T cell receptor (beta chain) originates from a study of technical replicates of blood from a handful of donors. The table came from immunoSEQ multiplex PCR; TCRdb's copy has only in-frame clones and leaves some out. The sample records almost 70,000 clones, approximately 89% being singletons. The length of the CDR3 is 14 residues. The ends lost 4 bases at V and 6 bases at J; junction bases unmatched: 4. Germline V gene data show CDR1 as LGHNA and CDR2 as YNFKEQ. The chain has TRBV4-2 and TRBJ1-2, with TRBD1 matching over 11 bases. The sequencing sample was made of PBMCs. This clonotype was obtained from a human donor in good health. Some clones in this sample may be carry-over from other donors' samples. Here the CDR3 DNA reads TGTGCCAGCAGCCCCCGGGACAGGGGGGATGGCTACACCTTC. As protein: CASSPRDRGDGYTF.